This T cell receptor beta chain was retrieved from a study of PD-L1 blockade in urothelial cancer (dated by TCRdb to about 2017). Regarding the complete study: Therapy was started at some point between 2013 and 2015 for all patients, and atezolizumab 1,200 mg was administered intravenously every 3 weeks. About 90% of the 29 patients were identified as males with urothelial cancer of bladder origin, and a prior smoking history was reported by 18 of 29 patients. Patients had an ECOG performance status of 0 or 1 and had received between 0 and 3 prior chemotherapy regimens. Blood samples were analyzed at two time points: 3 weeks after treatment start (second dose) and 6 weeks after treatment start. Blood samples yielded a median of around 150,000 T cells and tens of thousands of unique TCRs, with median clonality roughly 0.084. The study, an exploratory multi-omic analysis, examined somatic, immune and clinical correlates of response to PD-L1 blockade with atezolizumab in urothelial cancer. Pretreatment tumor samples, along with matched peripheral blood serially collected before and after atezolizumab treatment, were subjected to TCR sequencing. Durable clinical benefit was defined as progression-free survival longer than 6 months, and TCR features were also tested against progression-free and overall survival. Whole exome sequencing and RNA sequencing of pretreatment tumors were performed alongside TCR sequencing in the same patients. Durable clinical benefit was achieved by nine patients but not by the remaining 20. Pretreatment blood TCR-seq was available for about 30 patients, at least one posttreatment blood collection was obtained for about 24 patients, and tumor TCR-seq was available for about 24 patients. The study at large found these results: A pretreatment peripheral blood TCR clonality below the median was linked to improved progression-free and overall survival. Greater expansion of tumor-associated TCR clones in peripheral blood 3 weeks after the start of treatment was observed in patients with durable benefit (n of about 24, p = 0.022). Because of the small sample size (n ≈ 30) and the many exploratory analyses performed, the results are intended to be regarded as hypothesis-generating.

In its sample, this clone was seen a few times. It lacks a known antigen. Per-base qualities were not stored, and no clone one base away is much larger. The cohort included 29 patients with locally advanced or metastatic urothelial carcinoma who were treated at Memorial Sloan Kettering on a trial protocol. Peripheral blood mononuclear cells were collected pretreatment and during treatment, with between 1 and 8 total time points per patient. The Qiagen DNeasy Blood extraction kit was used to purify genomic DNA from total PBMCs and from tumor samples. PBMCs were collected pretreatment and during treatment and were isolated and stored as previously described. CDR1 is given as LNHDA and CDR2 as SQIVND, both from the germline V gene (reference sequence). The CDR3 spans 14 residues, from the cysteine through the phenylalanine. Only the CDR3 portion is preserved as DNA: 42 bases, with reading frame beginning at the first base. The germline V end is reduced by 4 bases and the J end by 2 bases; junction bases left unmatched: 4.

Synthetic TCR analog templates were spiked into each PCR to estimate absolute template abundance from read counts. Using the immunoSEQ assay, TCRbeta CDR3 regions were amplified from genomic DNA with bias-controlled V and J gene primers. Rearranged TCRbeta segments were sequenced at approximately 20X coverage. On the study's bioinformatics: Sequencing errors were corrected by clustering, and CDR3s were annotated against IMGT so that V, D and J genes could be assigned. Out-of-frame and stop-codon sequences were excluded, and only productive TCRbeta rearrangements were used in downstream analyses. Clonality was computed as one minus Shannon entropy normalized by the log of the number of unique productive sequences. Clones differing between time points or between blood and tumor were identified by Fisher's exact test with Benjamini-Hochberg correction at adjusted p below 0.01. This is the immuneACCESS table as TCRdb keeps it, with only in-frame sequences that have V and J called. A part of the clones is gone; compared with another copy, unresolved V genes explain less than half, and the rest is unexplained. That table supplies the V and J calls and clone size; D and trimming were determined from the DNA. The table for this sample lists 56,000 or so clones; roughly 84% of them were counted only once. The ten top clones hold roughly 2.9% of the sample.

The material was PBMCs, obtained around atezolizumab (anti-PD-L1) treatment. The chain joins TRBV19 to TRBJ1-2; a stretch of 7 junction bases matches TRBD1. The clonotype originates from a man aged 45-60 years with urothelial cancer. The sequenced DNA: TGTGCCAGTAGTAACAGGGGCATCAACTATGGCTACACCTTC. Its protein is CASSNRGINYGYTF. The full variable domain, with segments outside the CDR3 supplied by the reference TRBV19 and TRBJ1-2 proteins, appears as DGGITQSPKYLFRKEGQNVTLSCEQNLNHDAMYWYRQDPGQGLRLIYYSQIVNDFQKGDIAEGYSVSREKKESFPLTVTSAQKNPTAFYLCASSNRGINYGYTFGSGTRLTVV.